Listed below are T cell receptor beta chains from one sample, sequenced in a study of vaccination effects on CD4 cells after COVID-19. The table came from immunoSEQ multiplex PCR; TCRdb's copy has only in-frame clones and leaves some out. The sample carries 20,000 to 25,000 clones, approximately 73% recorded once. The antigens of these receptors remain unknown. Material: CD4+ T cells from PBMCs cultured with a peptide pool, obtained before COVID-19 vaccination. The receptors come from a human donor who had a prior SARS-CoV-2 infection. Each CDR3 is given with its conserved first and last residue. The order of the fields is clone size, V gene, D gene, CDR3 length, J gene, CDR3 DNA, CDR3 protein. A D gene is named only where the DNA matches it firmly. For some rows the clone size is stated as once, few or many, or as a class when expanded; others skip it.

-	TRBV5-8	TRBD2	15	TRBJ2-1	TGTGCCAGCAGGGATAGCGGGAGTATGAGTCCTGAGCAGTTCTTC	CASRDSGSMSPEQFF
once	TRBV3-1/TRBV3-2	TRBD1	17	TRBJ2-7	TGTGCCAGCAGCCAAGATCGGGGCCGACAGGGTAAGTACGAGCAGTACTTC	CASSQDRGRQGKYEQYF
few	TRBV5-1	-	14	TRBJ2-1	TGCGCCAGCACTGACAGCGATTTCGGCAATGAGCAGTTCTTC	CASTDSDFGNEQFF
-	TRBV18	TRBD1	16	TRBJ2-2	TGTGCCAGCTCCCGACCGGGACAGGGGGCCTCCGGGGAGCTGTTTTTT	CASSRPGQGASGELFF
-	TRBV27	-	17	TRBJ1-2	TGTGCCAGCAAACCTAACAGGGACCCCAACCTTAACTATGGCTACACCTTC	CASKPNRDPNLNYGYTF
-	TRBV24-1	TRBD1	15	TRBJ2-5	TGTGCCACCAGTGTCCTCGGACAGGGGGGAGAGACCCAGTACTTC	CATSVLGQGGETQYF
few	TRBV11-2	-	15	TRBJ2-6	TGTGCCAGCAGCTTAGAGACGGCTGGGGCCAACGTCCTGACTTTC	CASSLETAGANVLTF
-	TRBV23-1	-	15	TRBJ2-7	TGCGCCAGCAGTCAACCGAGACAGGTCTCCTACGAGCAGTACTTC	CASSQPRQVSYEQYF
-	TRBV18	TRBD1	14	TRBJ2-7	TGTGCCAGCTCACCGGGGACAGGGGACTACGAGCAGTACTTC	CASSPGTGDYEQYF
-	TRBV6-5	-	13	TRBJ1-1	TGTGCCAGCAGTTACTCAAGGGACACTGAAGCTTTCTTT	CASSYSRDTEAFF